Detailed here is one T cell receptor beta chain. The source of the sample is a study of blood T cell repertoires in COVID-19. Study details: The origin of the acute and convalescent COVID-19 samples was the United States, Italy and Spain. The analysed material was cDNA or gDNA that came from T cells, B-cell-depleted T cells, or PBMCs.

CDR3 size: 15 residues. V was cut by 6 bases and J by 2 bases, with 13 bases left in between. Germline assignment: CDR1 MNHEY and CDR2 SVGAGI. Original processing notes: By means of reference gene primer amplification, nucleated cell counts were estimated. Profiling relied on immunoSEQ multiplex PCR, and the TCRdb table lists in-frame clones only, not all of them. D and trimming were read from the DNA, whereas the V and J calls and clone size are those reported in that table. Here the sample spans roughly 110,000 clones, approximately 81% being singletons. Material for sequencing was peripheral blood. The rearrangement uses TRBV6-5 and TRBJ2-2; D might be TRBD2 (5 bases). The sequence was obtained from a human donor in a cohort sampled during active COVID-19. The CDR3: CASSIAPSNTGELFF. The CDR3, as DNA: TGTGCCAGCAGCATAGCTCCTAGCAACACCGGGGAGCTGTTTTTT.